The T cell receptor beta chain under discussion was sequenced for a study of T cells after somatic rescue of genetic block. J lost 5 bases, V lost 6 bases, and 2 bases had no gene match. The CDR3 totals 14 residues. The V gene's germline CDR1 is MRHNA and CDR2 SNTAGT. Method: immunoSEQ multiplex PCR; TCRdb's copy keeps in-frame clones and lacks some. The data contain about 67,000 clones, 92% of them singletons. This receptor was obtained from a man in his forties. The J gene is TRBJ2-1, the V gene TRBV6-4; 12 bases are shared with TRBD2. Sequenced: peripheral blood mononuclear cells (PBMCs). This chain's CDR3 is CASRLAGGHNEQFF. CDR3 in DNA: TGTGCCAGCAGACTAGCGGGGGGCCACAATGAGCAGTTCTTC.